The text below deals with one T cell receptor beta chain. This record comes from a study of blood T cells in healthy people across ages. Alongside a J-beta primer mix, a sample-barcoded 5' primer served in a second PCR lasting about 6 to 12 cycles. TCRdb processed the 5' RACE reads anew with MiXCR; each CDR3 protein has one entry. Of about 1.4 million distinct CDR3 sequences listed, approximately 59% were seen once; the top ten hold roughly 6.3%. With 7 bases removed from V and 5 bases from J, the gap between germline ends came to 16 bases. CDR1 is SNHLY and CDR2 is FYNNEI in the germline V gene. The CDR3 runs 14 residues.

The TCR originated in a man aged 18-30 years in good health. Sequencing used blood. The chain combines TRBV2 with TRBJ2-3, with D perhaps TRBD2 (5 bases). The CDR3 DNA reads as TGTGCCAGCACTCTGGCTCGGGGTGGAGATACGCAGTATTTT. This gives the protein CASTLARGGDTQYF.